These 28 T cell receptor beta chains originate from one sample sequenced in a study of OX40 agonist ivuxolimab in advanced cancers. Assay used: immunoSEQ multiplex PCR; TCRdb lists only in-frame clones, some missing. The table lists 30,000 to 40,000 clones, more than 75% of them singletons. The material sequenced was CD4+ or CD8+ T cells sorted from blood, taken in a trial of the OX40 agonist ivuxolimab. Receptors originate from an adult with an advanced solid tumor such as melanoma, head and neck, liver or kidney cancer.

This chain links TRBV4-1 with TRBJ1-5, with unresolved D. The CDR3 contains 15 residues. CDR1 is MGHRA, CDR2 YSYEKL, per germline. Trimming took 0 bases from V and 2 from J, leaving 8 bases between them. CDR3 sequence (DNA): TGCGCCAGCAGCCAAGAAGGGATGGGCAATCAGCCCCAGCATTTT. Protein sequence: CASSQEGMGNQPQHF.

The chain joins TRBV29-1 to TRBJ2-7; D is perhaps TRBD2 (6 bases). This CDR3 has 13 residues. Trimming left V 5 bases short and J 0 bases short, with 11 bases between. In germline, CDR1 is SQVTM, CDR2 ANQGSEA. CDR3 loop: CSVSSASSYEQYF. Written as DNA, the CDR3 is TGCAGCGTTTCTAGCGCCTCCTCCTACGAGCAGTACTTC.

The J gene is TRBJ1-2, the V gene TRBV29-1, with 7 positions matching TRBD1. Germline CDR1 and CDR2: SQVTM and ANQGSEA. V lost 6 bases, J lost 5 bases, and 12 bases stayed unmatched. CDR3 length: 14 amino acids. CDR3 coding DNA: TGCAGCGTCCTAACTACAGGGGAGGGTTATGGCTACACCTTC. Translated: CSVLTTGEGYGYTF.

The CDR3 DNA is TGTGCCAATACCGACCTCGGAGAGGAGCAGTACTTC. Its translation is CANTDLGEEQYF. The chain links TRBV6-4 to TRBJ2-7; D is undetermined. Looked up from germline, CDR1 is MRHNA and CDR2 is SNTAGT. Trimming stripped 10 bases from V and 7 bases from J, with 17 bases between. The CDR3 is 12 amino acids.

The chain recombines TRBV29-1 with TRBJ2-6, with 12 bases matching TRBD1. This CDR3 has 17 residues. Germline trimming cut 4 bases from V and 1 base from J; bases unmatched to any gene: 5. The germline gives CDR1 SQVTM, CDR2 ANQGSEA. The chain's CDR3 is CSVGGTGGASGANVLTF. In nucleotides, the CDR3 is TGCAGCGTTGGAGGGACAGGGGGCGCTTCTGGGGCCAACGTCCTGACTTTC.

This clone was seen just once. The chain is built from TRBV19 and TRBJ1-1; 7 bases map to TRBD1. With V trimmed by 3 bases and J by 2 bases, 9 bases remained unmatched. The CDR3 spans 16 residues. Looked up from germline, CDR1 is LNHDA and CDR2 is SQIVND (reference sequence). This chain's CDR3 is CASSIGGTGANTEAFF. CDR3 nucleotides: TGTGCCAGTAGTATCGGGGGTACAGGGGCCAACACTGAAGCTTTCTTT.

The chain uses TRBV29-1 and TRBJ1-1; D perhaps matches TRBD1 (5 bases). This CDR3 has 11 residues. CDR1 is SQVTM, CDR2 ANQGSEA, per germline. The V end lost 0 bases, the J end lost 8 bases, and 7 bases lay between the germline ends. The CDR3 DNA reads TGCAGCGTTGAAGAGACAGTAGAAGCTTTCTTT. Residues: CSVEETVEAFF.

Note on this clone: The same CDR3 arises from other DNA sequences in this sample as well. The chain combines TRBV2 with TRBJ2-3; tentative D call: TRBD2 (5 bases). V gave up 7 bases and J gave up 5 bases, with 10 bases separating them. The CDR3 totals 12 residues. The germline gives CDR1 SNHLY, CDR2 FYNNEI. CDR3 loop: CASILAGDTQYF. CDR3 DNA: TGTGCCAGCATTCTAGCAGGAGATACGCAGTATTTT.

This chain joins TRBV9 and TRBJ1-3, with a weak D call TRBD1 (5 bases). V was clipped by 0 bases and J by 2 bases, with 9 bases between them. Germline values: CDR1 SGDLS, CDR2 YYNGEE. The CDR3 has 15 amino acids. This chain's CDR3 is CASSVAEGTGNTIYF. The CDR3 nucleotides are TGTGCCAGCAGCGTAGCGGAGGGGACTGGAAACACCATATATTTT.

Here the CDR3 DNA reads TGTGCCATCACCGGGGGGGCGGGTAAGGTGACTGAAGCTTTCTTT. It translates to CAITGGAGKVTEAFF. The chain combines TRBV19 with TRBJ1-1; D perhaps matches TRBD1 (6 bases). This CDR3 comprises 15 residues. Germline-derived CDR1 and CDR2 are LNHDA and SQIVND (reference sequence). The V and J ends lost 10 bases and 5 bases respectively, with 23 bases between them.

The rearrangement uses TRBV5-1 and TRBJ2-7; possibly TRBD1 for D (5 bases). V was pared by 0 bases and J by 3 bases, with 7 bases between. In germline, CDR1 is SGHRS, CDR2 YFSETQ. This CDR3 is 13 amino acids long. CDR3 in DNA: TGCGCCAGCAGCTTGGGACAGTTCTACGAGCAGTACTTC. Translated, it gives CASSLGQFYEQYF.

The V call is TRBV5-6, the J call TRBJ2-3; D possibly uses TRBD1 or TRBD2 (6 bases each). Trimming pared 2 bases from V and 6 bases from J, leaving 10 bases between. The length of the CDR3 is 13 residues. The germline CDR1 and CDR2 sequences are SGHDT and YYEEEE. Written as DNA, the CDR3 is TGTGCCAGCAGCTTATCGGGGGCGGATACGCAGTATTTT. This codes for CASSLSGADTQYF.

This chain links TRBV28 with TRBJ2-5, with D unclear. Germline CDR1 MDHEN, CDR2 SYDVKM. Trimming removed 3 bases from V and 7 bases from J, with 6 bases in between. CDR3 length: 11 amino acids. The DNA of the CDR3 is TGTGCCAGCAGTTTGGAAGGGACCCAGTACTTC. This encodes CASSLEGTQYF. The full variable domain, in which reference TRBV28 and TRBJ2-5 provide the parts outside the CDR3, is DVKVTQSSRYLVKRTGEKVFLECVQDMDHENMFWYRQDPGLGLRLIYFSYDVKMKEKGDIPEGYSVSREKKERFSLILESASTNQTSMYLCASSLEGTQYFGPGTRLLVL.

The chain is built from TRBV11-2 and TRBJ1-2; 8 positions agree with TRBD1. Germline V gives CDR1 SGHAT, CDR2 FQNNGV. V was clipped by 5 bases and J by 6 bases; unmatched bases: 11. The CDR3 is 15 amino acids. CDR3 protein: CASSPAQGAGNGYTF. The CDR3 region has the DNA TGTGCCAGCAGCCCAGCTCAGGGGGCAGGGAATGGCTACACCTTC.

The chain employs TRBV2 and TRBJ1-5; 10 nucleotides match TRBD1. Trimming removed 6 bases from V and 7 bases from J; junction bases left unmatched: 6. Germline CDR1 and CDR2: SNHLY and FYNNEI. The CDR3 runs to 14 residues. CDR3 sequence reads: CASRQDRGRQPQHF. For the CDR3, the DNA is TGTGCCAGCAGACAAGACAGGGGGCGACAGCCCCAGCATTTT.

The chain is built from TRBV6-1 and TRBJ1-1; D possibly corresponds to TRBD1 (6 bases). This CDR3 is built from 13 residues. CDR1 and CDR2 (germline): MNHNS, SASEGT. V was clipped by 8 bases and J by 4 bases, with 14 bases between them. Here the CDR3 DNA reads TGTGCCAGCCGACCGACAGGTATCACTGAAGCTTTCTTT. Amino acids: CASRPTGITEAFF.

The CDR3 DNA sequence: TGTGCCAGCCAAATAGCGGGTAGCACAGATACGCAGTATTTT. Translation gives CASQIAGSTDTQYF. The rearrangement links TRBV7-2 to TRBJ2-3; 7 nucleotides line up with TRBD2. CDR1 SGHTA and CDR2 FQGNSA come from the germline V gene. V shed 8 bases and J 0 bases; nucleotides not matched to a gene: 5. The CDR3 loop spans 14 amino acids.

This clone appeared once. This chain links TRBV5-6 with TRBJ2-7, with D possibly matching TRBD1 (5 bases). Trimming took off 0 bases at V and 3 bases at J, with 7 bases between the two ends. CDR1 and CDR2 from the germline V gene are SGHDT and YYEEEE. The length of the CDR3 is 13 residues. The CDR3 DNA reads as TGTGCCAGCAGCTTGGGACAGAACTACGAGCAGTACTTC. The encoded protein is CASSLGQNYEQYF. The entire variable domain, with the rest obtained from reference TRBV5-6 and TRBJ2-7, is as follows: DAGVTQSPTHLIKTRGQQVTLRCSPKSGHDTVSWYQQALGQGPQFIFQYYEEEERQRGNFPDRFSGHQFPNYSSELNVNALLLGDSALYLCASSLGQNYEQYFGPGTRLTVT.

About this clone itself: Germline and junction disagree at one end, which may indicate a read error. The V and J genes are TRBV6-6 and TRBJ1-5; tentatively, D is TRBD1 (5 bases). Germline CDR1 MNHNY, CDR2 SVGAGI (reference sequence). This CDR3 has 13 residues. In DNA form, the CDR3 reads TGTGTCAGCAGTTGGGGGGGCAATCAGCCCCAGCATTTT. The encoded protein is CVSSWGGNQPQHF.

The V and J genes are TRBV7-8 and TRBJ2-3; 9 bases match TRBD1. The CDR3 is 15 residues long. Germline V gives CDR1 SGHVS, CDR2 FQNEAQ. J lost 4 bases, V lost 5 bases, and 7 bases had no gene match. CDR3 coding DNA: TGTGCCAGCAGCCTCAACAGGGGGCCCTCAGATACGCAGTATTTT. Its translation: CASSLNRGPSDTQYF.

The chain carries TRBV21-1 and TRBJ2-7; the D call of TRBD2 is as the table states it, not checked on the DNA. TRBV21-1 is designated a pseudogene. The CDR3 extends over 13 amino acids. The CDR3 loop reads CASSRLEHYEQYV. CDR3 nucleotide sequence: TGTGCCAGCAGCAGACTGGAACACTACGAGCAGTACGTC.

The rearrangement links TRBV6-6 to TRBJ2-7; D remains unclear. V was cut by 6 bases and J by 3 bases, with 12 bases left in between. The CDR3 spans 13 residues. Germline V CDR1 and CDR2: MNHNY, SVGAGI (reference sequence). Here the CDR3 reads CASSSNGIYEQYF. The CDR3 nucleotides are TGTGCCAGCAGCTCAAACGGAATCTACGAGCAGTACTTC.

This clone appeared a few times. This chain uses TRBV9 with TRBJ1-1; no reliable D call. This CDR3 has 15 amino acids. The V gene's germline CDR1 is SGDLS and CDR2 YYNGEE. V lost 0 bases to trimming and J lost 3 bases, with 12 bases between them. The CDR3: CASSVATGGHTEAFF. Here the CDR3 DNA reads TGTGCCAGCAGCGTAGCTACCGGCGGGCACACTGAAGCTTTCTTT. Using reference TRBV9 and TRBJ1-1 for the parts outside the CDR3, the full variable domain is DSGVTQTPKHLITATGQRVTLRCSPRSGDLSVYWYQQSLDQGLQFLIQYYNGEERAKGNILERFSAQQFPDLHSELNLSSLELGDSALYFCASSVATGGHTEAFFGQGTRLTVV.

This chain uses TRBV6-1 with TRBJ1-1; tentatively, D is TRBD1 (5 bases). Germline lookup yields CDR1 MNHNS and CDR2 SASEGT. The germline V and J ends were trimmed by 0 bases and 11 bases, with 10 bases remaining between them. The length of the CDR3 is 12 residues. CDR3 nucleotide sequence: TGTGCCAGCAGTGAAGCGCGGGGGAGGGCTTTCTTT. This gives the protein CASSEARGRAFF.

The chain combines TRBV28 with TRBJ1-5, with TRBD1 matching 9 bases. Looked up from germline, CDR1 is MDHEN and CDR2 is SYDVKM. Trimming took 6 bases from V and 6 from J; bases not matched to a gene: 9. This CDR3 comprises 15 residues. The CDR3 bases are TGTGCCAGCAGGCCCCGGGACAGGGAGACTCAGCCCCAGCATTTT. Residues: CASRPRDRETQPQHF.

This clone was detected only a few times. The chain is built from TRBV6-1 and TRBJ2-7; D could derive from TRBD1 or TRBD2 (5 bases each). The CDR3 extends over 14 amino acids. V lost 5 bases, J lost 0 bases, and 11 bases lay in between. Germline V lookup: CDR1 MNHNS, CDR2 SASEGT. CDR3 region: CASSMVGTSYEQYV. In DNA form, the CDR3 reads TGTGCCAGCAGTATGGTAGGGACCTCCTACGAGCAGTACGTC.

V usage is TRBV10-3 and J usage is TRBJ2-6; D might be TRBD2 (5 bases). The CDR3 has 15 amino acids. Germline values: CDR1 ENHRY, CDR2 SYGVKD. V shed 2 bases and J shed 1 base, with 6 bases lying between them. CDR3 sequence reads: CAISERGSGANVLTF. The CDR3 nucleotides are TGTGCCATCAGTGAGCGGGGATCTGGGGCCAACGTCCTGACTTTC.

This clone was seen a single time. The chain recombines TRBV15 with TRBJ2-5; 7 bases fit TRBD1. The CDR3 length is 13 residues. The V gene's germline CDR1 is LNHNV and CDR2 YYDKDF (reference sequence). The CDR3 nucleotides are TGTGCTACGACAGGGCTGGTCCAAGAGACCCAGTACTTC. Residues: CATTGLVQETQYF.